These T cell receptor beta chains were read from a single sample in a study of cytomegalovirus exposure and HLA in healthy donors. Profiling relied on immunoSEQ multiplex PCR, and the TCRdb table lists in-frame clones only, not all of them. Among around 120,000 clones, around three quarters were seen once, and the ten largest hold around 4.3%. Material: PBMCs. These receptors were obtained from a man aged 25 to 40 in good health and CMV-seropositive. Each CDR3 is given with its conserved first and last residue. Fields, in order: CDR3 length, D gene, clone size, V gene, J gene, CDR3 DNA, CDR3 protein. D genes are given only for firm matches. The size entry is marked missing in some rows and otherwise reads once, few, many or a size class.

15	NA	NA	TRBV27	TRBJ2-1	TGTGCCAGCAGGCTTACGGGTCGGGAGTACAATGAGCAGTTCTTC	CASRLTGREYNEQFF
15	NA	NA	TRBV9	TRBJ1-2	TGTGCCAGCAGCGGGAAAGGGGGAGCTAACTATGGCTACACCTTC	CASSGKGGANYGYTF
13	TRBD1	NA	TRBV7-2	TRBJ2-4	TGTGCCAGCAGCCCGTGGACAGGAGACATTCAGTACTTC	CASSPWTGDIQYF
16	NA	NA	TRBV18	TRBJ2-2	TGTGCCAGCTCACCCACGGGAAGTGGGAACACCGGGGAGCTGTTTTTT	CASSPTGSGNTGELFF
14	NA	NA	TRBV7-9	TRBJ2-7	TGTGCCAGCAGCTTAAATCTCGTTCCCTACGAGCAGTACTTC	CASSLNLVPYEQYF
15	TRBD1	NA	TRBV11-1	TRBJ2-1	TGTGCCAGCAGCTTGACAGGGGGGTTCTACAATGAGCAGTTCTTC	CASSLTGGFYNEQFF
13	TRBD1	NA	TRBV19	TRBJ1-2	TGTGCCAGTAGGTCGGACAGGGGGGCTGGCTACACCTTC	CASRSDRGAGYTF
15	NA	NA	TRBV4-1	TRBJ1-6	TGCGCCAGCAGCCAAGTCGCAGCCTATAATTCACCCCTCCACTTT	CASSQVAAYNSPLHF
16	NA	NA	TRBV30	TRBJ1-1	TGTGCCTGGAGCCCAACATCCGATAACCTGAACACTGAAGCTTTCTTT	CAWSPTSDNLNTEAFF
15	NA	NA	TRBV11-3	TRBJ2-3	TGTGCCAGCAGCTTAGACCAGGGAACGCAAGATACGCAGTATTTT	CASSLDQGTQDTQYF
15	NA	NA	TRBV28	TRBJ1-4	TGTGCCAGCAGGTCACCTCCAGGGAGGCCGGAAAAACTGTTTTTT	CASRSPPGRPEKLFF
16	TRBD2	NA	TRBV9	TRBJ2-7	TGTGCCAGCAGCGTAGCGGGTAGCGGGGCCCCCTACGAGCAGTACTTC	CASSVAGSGAPYEQYF
14	NA	NA	TRBV5-4	TRBJ1-3	TGTGCCAGCAGCTTGGGGCAGGGAAGAAACACCATATATTTT	CASSLGQGRNTIYF
15	TRBD1	NA	TRBV7-3	TRBJ2-7	TGTGCCAGCAGCCCGGGACAGGGGGCCTCCTACGAGCAGTACTTC	CASSPGQGASYEQYF
16	TRBD1	NA	TRBV5-6	TRBJ2-7	TGTGCCAGCAGCTTGGATTGGACAGGGGGCTCCTACGAGCAGTACTTC	CASSLDWTGGSYEQYF
14	TRBD1	NA	TRBV5-8	TRBJ1-1	TGTGCCAGCAGCTTGGGCAGGGGGCGGGTTCGAGCTTTCTTT	CASSLGRGRVRAFF
16	TRBD1	NA	TRBV4-1	TRBJ2-3	TGCGCCAGCAGCCGCTGGGACAGAGGGGTCACAGATACGCAGTATTTT	CASSRWDRGVTDTQYF
16	NA	NA	TRBV11-1	TRBJ2-7	TGTGCCAGCAGCTTATTGCGAGGGCTGGTGGGCTACGAGCAGTACTTC	CASSLLRGLVGYEQYF
16	TRBD2	NA	TRBV11-1	TRBJ2-5	TGTGCCAGCAGCTTAGATGGCGGGAGGGCCATCGAGACCCAGTACTTC	CASSLDGGRAIETQYF
15	TRBD2	NA	TRBV14	TRBJ2-7	TGTGCCAGCAGCTTAAAGGGAGGGGTTTCCTACGAGCAGTACTTC	CASSLKGGVSYEQYF
13	NA	NA	TRBV5-1	TRBJ1-1	TGCGCCAGCAGCTTCGATGCGAGGACTGAAGCTTTCTTT	CASSFDARTEAFF
13	TRBD1	NA	TRBV27	TRBJ1-2	TGTGCCAGCAGCAAGGGGGCGATTTACGGCTACACCTTC	CASSKGAIYGYTF
15	TRBD2	NA	TRBV7-9	TRBJ2-1	TGTGCCAGCAGCTTAGTAGCGGGGGCCAACGATGAGCAGTTCTTC	CASSLVAGANDEQFF
15	TRBD2	NA	TRBV28	TRBJ2-1	TGTGCCAGCACCAATAGCGGGGGGGCTTACAATGAGCAGTTCTTC	CASTNSGGAYNEQFF
13	NA	NA	TRBV10-3	TRBJ1-2	TGTGCCATCACTGGAGGTCCGGGCTATGGCTACACCTTC	CAITGGPGYGYTF
15	TRBD2	NA	TRBV11-3	TRBJ2-1	TGTGCCAGCAGCTTTTATCGGGGGGGCTTCAATGAGCAGTTCTTC	CASSFYRGGFNEQFF
16	TRBD2	NA	TRBV6-7	TRBJ2-1	TGTGCCAGCAGTTACTCGCCCCTAGCGGCCAGCAATGAGCAGTTCTTC	CASSYSPLAASNEQFF
18	TRBD2	NA	TRBV9	TRBJ2-1	TGTGCCAGCAGCGTAGCTACTAGCGGGTCCTTCTCCTACAATGAGCAGTTCTTC	CASSVATSGSFSYNEQFF
16	NA	NA	TRBV5-6	TRBJ1-6	TGTGCCACCTTCCGAACAGGGAGCTCCTATAATTCACCCCTCCACTTT	CATFRTGSSYNSPLHF
15	TRBD2	NA	TRBV10-2	TRBJ2-1	TGCGCCAGCAGTGGGACTAGCGGGAACTACAATGAGCAGTTCTTC	CASSGTSGNYNEQFF
15	NA	NA	TRBV6-5	TRBJ2-6	TGTGCCAGCAGTTACTCGGGCGTTGGGGCCAACGGCCTGACTTTC	CASSYSGVGANGLTF
13	TRBD1	NA	TRBV7-2	TRBJ1-2	TGTGCCAGCAGCTCTCAGGGGGCTGCTGGCTACACCTTC	CASSSQGAAGYTF
14	NA	NA	TRBV27	TRBJ1-5	TGTGCCAGCAGTTTCCAGGGAAATAATCAGCCCCAGCATTTT	CASSFQGNNQPQHF
15	NA	few	TRBV7-8	TRBJ2-7	TGTGCCAGCGGCAGCCAAGGGGGGGTGGGTTACGAGCAGTACTTC	CASGSQGGVGYEQYF
15	NA	NA	TRBV4-3	TRBJ1-3	TGCGCCAGCAGCCAAGATCGCGGGCGGAGAAACACCATATATTTT	CASSQDRGRRNTIYF
16	NA	NA	TRBV4-2	TRBJ2-3	TGTGCCAGCAGCCAAGAGGGGAGACTCGAGACAAATACGCAGTATTTT	CASSQEGRLETNTQYF
17	TRBD2	NA	TRBV11-3	TRBJ2-5	TGTGCCAGCAGCTTAGGTAGCGGGGGGGGGTATCAAGAGACCCAGTACTTC	CASSLGSGGGYQETQYF
15	NA	NA	TRBV14	TRBJ2-7	TGTGCCAGCAGCCAAGTGGGGAGCAAGGACTACGAGCAGTACTTC	CASSQVGSKDYEQYF
18	NA	NA	TRBV4-3	TRBJ1-1	TGCGCCAGCAGCCAACAACCCCCGATGACAGGCCTGAACACTGAAGCTTTCTTT	CASSQQPPMTGLNTEAFF
16	NA	NA	TRBV7-9	TRBJ2-4	TGTGCCAGCAGCTTAAGTCTCGGCGGGGCCAAAAACATTCAGTACTTC	CASSLSLGGAKNIQYF
13	NA	few	TRBV29-1	TRBJ2-7	TGCAGCGCCGGAGGGGGGGCTGGCTACGAGCAGTACTTC	CSAGGGAGYEQYF
14	NA	NA	TRBV7-2	TRBJ2-3	TGTGCCGCCGCAGCGGACGACCCTACAGATACGCAGTATTTT	CAAAADDPTDTQYF
17	TRBD2	NA	TRBV10-1	TRBJ2-7	TGCGCCAGCAGTGACAGGTGGGTTAGCGGGAAACCTTACGAGCAGTACTTC	CASSDRWVSGKPYEQYF
11	NA	NA	TRBV30	TRBJ1-3	TGTGCCTGGAGTCTGGGAAACACCATATATTTT	CAWSLGNTIYF
13	NA	once	TRBV4-3	TRBJ2-7	TGCGCTAGCAGCCAGGGTACAGGGTACGAGCAGTACTTC	CASSQGTGYEQYF
17	TRBD2	NA	TRBV30	TRBJ2-1	TGTTCGTGGATATGGGGATTGACTAGCGGGGGCTCGAATGAGCAGTTCTTC	CSWIWGLTSGGSNEQFF
14	TRBD1	once	TRBV19	TRBJ2-1	TGTGCCAGTAGTAGGGACAGGGACGTCCATGAGCAGTTCTTC	CASSRDRDVHEQFF
15	TRBD2	few	TRBV15	TRBJ2-5	TGTGCCACCAGCAGGCGAGCGGGAGCGGGAGAGACCCAGTACTTC	CATSRRAGAGETQYF
14	TRBD1	NA	TRBV6-5	TRBJ1-6	TGTGCCAGCAGTCTGGGACAGGGGAATTCACCCCTCCACTTT	CASSLGQGNSPLHF
16	TRBD1	NA	TRBV9	TRBJ2-7	TGTGCCAGCAGCGTAGGGGGACAGGGGTCGGGCTACGAGCAGTACTTC	CASSVGGQGSGYEQYF
16	TRBD1	few	TRBV19	TRBJ2-7	TGTGCCAGTAGCCAAGGTCCTGGGACAGGGGGCTACGAGCAGTACTTC	CASSQGPGTGGYEQYF
15	NA	NA	TRBV5-4	TRBJ2-3	TGTGCCAGCAGCCCAGAGTGGGCTAGCACAGATACGCAGTATTTT	CASSPEWASTDTQYF
14	NA	few	TRBV9	TRBJ2-7	TGTGCCAGCAGCGCCCGACAGGCCGAGGGGGAGCAGTACTTC	CASSARQAEGEQYF
15	NA	NA	TRBV28	TRBJ1-5	TGTGCCAGCAGTTTGAGGGGGGGCCTAGGTCAGCCCCAGCATTTT	CASSLRGGLGQPQHF
16	NA	NA	TRBV7-9	TRBJ1-2	TGTTCCAGCAGCTTAGGATCCGCGGGAGGGCCTGGCTTGGGGGACTTC	CSSSLGSAGGPGLGDF